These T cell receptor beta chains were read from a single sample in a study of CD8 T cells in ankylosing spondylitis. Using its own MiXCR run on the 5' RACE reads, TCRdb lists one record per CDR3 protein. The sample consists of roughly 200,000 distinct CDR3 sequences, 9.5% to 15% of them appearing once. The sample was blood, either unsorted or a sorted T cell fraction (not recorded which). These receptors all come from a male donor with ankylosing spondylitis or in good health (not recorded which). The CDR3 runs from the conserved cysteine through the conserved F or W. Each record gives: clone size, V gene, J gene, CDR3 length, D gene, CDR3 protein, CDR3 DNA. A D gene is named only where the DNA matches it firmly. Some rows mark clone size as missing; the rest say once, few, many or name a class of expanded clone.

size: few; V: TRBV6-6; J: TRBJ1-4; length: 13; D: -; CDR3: CASSYKGSEKLFF; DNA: TGTGCCAGCAGTTACAAAGGGTCAGAAAAACTGTTTTTT
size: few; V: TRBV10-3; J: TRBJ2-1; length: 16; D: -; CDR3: CAISESTESSYNEQFF; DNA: TGTGCCATCAGTGAGTCGACGGAGAGCTCCTACAATGAGCAGTTCTTC
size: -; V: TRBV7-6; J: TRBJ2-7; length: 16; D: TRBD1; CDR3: CASSLGTQGSSYEQYF; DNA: TGTGCCAGCAGCTTAGGGACACAGGGGAGCTCCTACGAGCAGTACTTC
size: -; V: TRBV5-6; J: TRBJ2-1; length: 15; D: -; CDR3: CARGPGLACYNEQFF; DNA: TGTGCCAGGGGCCCCGGGCTGGCCTGCTACAATGAGCAGTTCTTC
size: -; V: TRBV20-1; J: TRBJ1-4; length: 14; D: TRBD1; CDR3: CSALDRGFNEKLFF; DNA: TGCAGTGCCCTCGACAGGGGATTTAATGAAAAACTGTTTTTT
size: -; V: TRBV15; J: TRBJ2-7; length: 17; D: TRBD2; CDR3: CATSRDRRGERAYEQYF; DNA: TGTGCCACCAGCAGAGATCGGCGGGGGGAACGTGCCTACGAGCAGTACTTC
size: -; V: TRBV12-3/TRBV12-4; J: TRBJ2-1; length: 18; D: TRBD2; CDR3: CAFSLEVAGVSSYNEQFF; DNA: TGTGCCTTCAGTTTGGAGGTAGCGGGGGTGAGCTCCTACAATGAGCAGTTCTTC
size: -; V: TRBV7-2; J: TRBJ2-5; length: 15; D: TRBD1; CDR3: CASSHGQGAYETQYF; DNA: TGTGCCAGCAGCCATGGACAGGGGGCCTATGAGACCCAGTACTTC
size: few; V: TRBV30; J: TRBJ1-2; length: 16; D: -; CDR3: CAFLSITRAGLYGYTF; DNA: TGTGCCTTCCTCAGCATCACTCGAGCGGGTCTGTATGGCTACACCTTC
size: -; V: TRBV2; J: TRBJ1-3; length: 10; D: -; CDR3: CATVGNTIYF; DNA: TGTGCCACGGTTGGAAACACCATATATTTT
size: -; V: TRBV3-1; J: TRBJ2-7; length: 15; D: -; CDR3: CASSQKRYISYEQYF; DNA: TGTGCCAGCAGCCAGAAACGGTACATTTCCTACGAGCAGTACTTC
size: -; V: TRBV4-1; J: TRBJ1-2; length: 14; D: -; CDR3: CASSPSPPGPVGNF; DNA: TGCGCCAGCAGCCCCTCCCCCCCGGGGCCCGTGGGGAACTTC
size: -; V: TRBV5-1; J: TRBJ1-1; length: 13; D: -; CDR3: CASRVGAINEAFF; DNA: TGCGCCAGCAGGGTAGGGGCAATAAATGAAGCTTTCTTT
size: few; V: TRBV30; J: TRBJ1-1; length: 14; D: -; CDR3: CAWSVLDRNTEAFF; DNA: TGTGCCTGGAGTGTACTGGACAGGAACACTGAAGCTTTCTTT
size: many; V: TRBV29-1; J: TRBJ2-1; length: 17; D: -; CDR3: CSVEDIPSGSSYNEQFF; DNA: TGCAGCGTTGAAGATATCCCCAGCGGTAGCTCCTACAATGAGCAGTTCTTC
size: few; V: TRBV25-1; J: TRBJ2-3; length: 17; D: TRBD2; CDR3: CASSTPGGLAGADTQYF; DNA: TGTGCCAGCAGTACCCCTGGGGGACTAGCGGGAGCAGATACGCAGTATTTT
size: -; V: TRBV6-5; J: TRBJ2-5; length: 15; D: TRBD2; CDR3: CASSYGTSGVETQYF; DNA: TGTGCCAGCAGTTACGGGACTAGCGGGGTAGAGACCCAGTACTTC
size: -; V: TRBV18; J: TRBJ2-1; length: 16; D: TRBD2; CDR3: CASSLLLADSYNEQFF; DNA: TGTGCCAGCTCACTCTTACTAGCGGACTCCTACAATGAGCAGTTCTTC
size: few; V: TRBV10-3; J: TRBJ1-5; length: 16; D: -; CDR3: CAISDGGVGQPRPQHF; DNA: TGTGCCATCAGTGATGGTGGTGTGGGTCAACCTCGGCCCCAGCATTTT
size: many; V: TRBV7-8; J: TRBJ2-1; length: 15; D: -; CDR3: CASSLAAGPIYEQFF; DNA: TGTGCCAGCAGCTTAGCGGCGGGACCAATCTATGAGCAGTTCTTC
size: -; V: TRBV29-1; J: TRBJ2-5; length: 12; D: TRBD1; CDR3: CSVAGTEETQYF; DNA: TGCAGCGTTGCCGGGACAGAAGAGACCCAGTACTTC
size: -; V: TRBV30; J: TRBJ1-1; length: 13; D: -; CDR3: CAWSTGTNTEAFF; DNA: TGTGCCTGGAGTACGGGGACGAACACTGAAGCTTTCTTT
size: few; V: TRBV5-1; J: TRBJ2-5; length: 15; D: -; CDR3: CASSTLRDWQETQYF; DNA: TGCGCCAGCAGCACCCTACGGGACTGGCAAGAGACCCAGTACTTC
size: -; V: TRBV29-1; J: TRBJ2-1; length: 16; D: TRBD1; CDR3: CSVGMTGMGYYNEQFF; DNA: TGCAGCGTTGGGATGACAGGGATGGGGTACTACAATGAGCAGTTCTTC
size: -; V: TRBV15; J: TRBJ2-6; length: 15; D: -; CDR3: CAASSGGAGANVLTF; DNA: TGTGCCGCCTCATCGGGGGGCGCTGGGGCCAACGTCCTGACTTTC
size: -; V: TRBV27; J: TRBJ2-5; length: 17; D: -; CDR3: CASSPNRVAGDQETQYF; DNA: TGTGCCAGCAGTCCCAATAGGGTAGCCGGAGACCAAGAGACCCAGTACTTC
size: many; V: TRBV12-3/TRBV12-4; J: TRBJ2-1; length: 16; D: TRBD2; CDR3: CASSFVTSGPYNEQFF; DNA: TGTGCCAGCAGTTTTGTAACTAGCGGGCCCTACAATGAGCAGTTCTTC
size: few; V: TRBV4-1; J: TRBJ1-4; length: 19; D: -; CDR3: CASSQLPTGLSIFNEKLFF; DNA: TGCGCCAGCAGCCAACTACCTACAGGATTAAGTATCTTTAATGAAAAACTGTTTTTT
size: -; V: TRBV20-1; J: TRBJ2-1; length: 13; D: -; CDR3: CSATPDSEDEQFF; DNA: TGCAGTGCTACCCCGGACTCGGAGGATGAGCAGTTCTTC
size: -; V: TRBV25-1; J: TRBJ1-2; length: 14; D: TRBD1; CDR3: CASREGTGLLGYTF; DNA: TGTGCCAGCAGGGAGGGGACAGGGCTTCTAGGCTACACCTTC
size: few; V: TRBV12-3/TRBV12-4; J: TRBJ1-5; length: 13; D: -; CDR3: CASSLRGGQPQHF; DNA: TGTGCCAGCAGTTTAAGGGGCGGTCAGCCCCAGCATTTT
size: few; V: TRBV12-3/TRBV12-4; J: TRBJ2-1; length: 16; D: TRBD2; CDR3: CASTSEGLAGSSEQFF; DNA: TGTGCCAGCACCTCAGAGGGCCTAGCGGGAAGCAGTGAGCAGTTCTTC
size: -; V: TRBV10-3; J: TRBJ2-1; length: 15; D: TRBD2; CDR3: CAIAGLAGGDNEQFF; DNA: TGTGCCATCGCGGGACTAGCGGGAGGGGATAATGAGCAGTTCTTC
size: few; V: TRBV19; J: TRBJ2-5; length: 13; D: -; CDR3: CASSTTGRETQYF; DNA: TGTGCCAGTAGTACCACAGGTCGGGAGACCCAGTACTTC
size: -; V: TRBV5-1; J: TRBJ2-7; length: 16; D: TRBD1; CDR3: CASSLPSTGSSYEQYF; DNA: TGCGCCAGCAGCTTGCCGTCGACAGGGAGCTCCTACGAGCAGTACTTC
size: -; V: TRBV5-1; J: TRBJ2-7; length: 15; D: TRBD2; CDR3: CASSSGLAGVGEQYF; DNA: TGCGCCAGCAGCTCTGGACTAGCGGGAGTAGGCGAGCAGTACTTC
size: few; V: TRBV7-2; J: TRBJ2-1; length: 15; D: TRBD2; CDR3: CASSSGAGRDDEQFF; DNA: TGTGCCAGCAGCTCCGGGGCCGGGAGGGACGATGAGCAGTTCTTC
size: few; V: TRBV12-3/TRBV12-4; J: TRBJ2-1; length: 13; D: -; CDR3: CASSFPTYNEQFF; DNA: TGTGCCAGCAGTTTCCCTACCTACAATGAGCAGTTCTTC
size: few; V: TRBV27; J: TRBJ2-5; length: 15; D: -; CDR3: CASSLSGRGRWTQYF; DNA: TGTGCCAGCAGTTTATCGGGGAGGGGGCGATGGACCCAGTACTTC
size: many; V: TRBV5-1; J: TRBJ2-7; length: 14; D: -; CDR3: CASSPNDLTYEQYF; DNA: TGCGCCAGCAGTCCCAATGACTTGACCTACGAGCAGTACTTC
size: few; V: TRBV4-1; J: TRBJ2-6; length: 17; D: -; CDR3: CASSQWAVPSGANVLTF; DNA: TGCGCCAGCAGCCAATGGGCAGTCCCATCTGGGGCCAACGTCCTGACTTTC
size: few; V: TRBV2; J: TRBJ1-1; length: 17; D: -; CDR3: CASSEVRSGLGDTEAFF; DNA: TGTGCCAGCAGTGAAGTCCGTAGCGGGCTCGGAGACACTGAAGCTTTCTTT
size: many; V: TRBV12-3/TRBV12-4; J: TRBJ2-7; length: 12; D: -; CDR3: CASSFTGYEQYF; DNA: TGTGCCAGCAGTTTTACAGGATACGAGCAGTACTTC
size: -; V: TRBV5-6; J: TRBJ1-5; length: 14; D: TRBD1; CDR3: CASSFKTGDQPQHF; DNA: TGTGCCAGCAGCTTTAAGACAGGGGATCAGCCCCAGCATTTT
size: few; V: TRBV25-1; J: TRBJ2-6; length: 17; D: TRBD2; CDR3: CASSTGTSSSGANVLTF; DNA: TGTGCCAGCAGCACCGGGACTAGCAGTTCGGGGGCCAACGTCCTGACTTTC
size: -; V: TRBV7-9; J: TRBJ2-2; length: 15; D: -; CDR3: CASSPPDYLTGELFF; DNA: TGTGCCAGCAGCCCCCCGGACTATCTGACCGGGGAGCTGTTTTTT
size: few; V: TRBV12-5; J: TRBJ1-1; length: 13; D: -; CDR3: CASGPGSGTEAFF; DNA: TGTGCTAGTGGGCCGGGATCGGGTACTGAAGCTTTCTTT
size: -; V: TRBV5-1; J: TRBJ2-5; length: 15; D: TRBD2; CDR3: CASSPGTSAWETQYF; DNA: TGCGCCAGCAGTCCAGGGACTAGCGCTTGGGAGACCCAGTACTTC
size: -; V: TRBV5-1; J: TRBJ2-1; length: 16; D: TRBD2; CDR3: CASSLQAGGRADEQFF; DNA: TGCGCCAGCAGTCTCCAAGCGGGAGGAAGGGCAGATGAGCAGTTCTTC
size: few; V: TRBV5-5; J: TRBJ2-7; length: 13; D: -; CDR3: CASSSGSGYEQYF; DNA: TGTGCCAGCAGCTCAGGAAGCGGATACGAGCAGTACTTC
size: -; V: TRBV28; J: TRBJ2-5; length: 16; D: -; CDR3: CASSYPGTVVSETQYF; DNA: TGTGCCAGCAGTTATCCCGGGACGGTGGTATCGGAGACCCAGTACTTC
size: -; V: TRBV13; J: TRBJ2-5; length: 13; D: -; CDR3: CASSSRIEETQYF; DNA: TGTGCCAGCAGCTCCAGGATCGAAGAGACCCAGTACTTC